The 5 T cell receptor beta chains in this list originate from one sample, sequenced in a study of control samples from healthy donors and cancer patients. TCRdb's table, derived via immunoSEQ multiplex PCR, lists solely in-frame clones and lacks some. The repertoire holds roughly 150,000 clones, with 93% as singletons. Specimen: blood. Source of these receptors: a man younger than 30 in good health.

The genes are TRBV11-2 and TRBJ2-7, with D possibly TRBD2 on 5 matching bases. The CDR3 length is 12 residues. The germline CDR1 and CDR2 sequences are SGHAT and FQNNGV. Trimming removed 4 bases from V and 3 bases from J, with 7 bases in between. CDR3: CASSSDYYEQYF. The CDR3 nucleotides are TGTGCCAGCAGCTCCGACTACTACGAGCAGTACTTC.

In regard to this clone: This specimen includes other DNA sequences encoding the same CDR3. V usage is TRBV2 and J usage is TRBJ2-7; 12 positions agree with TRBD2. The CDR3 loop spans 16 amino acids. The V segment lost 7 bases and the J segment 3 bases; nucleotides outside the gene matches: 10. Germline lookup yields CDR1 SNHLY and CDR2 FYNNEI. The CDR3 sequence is CASTGASGRALYEQYF. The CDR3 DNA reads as TGTGCCAGCACTGGCGCTAGCGGGAGGGCCCTCTACGAGCAGTACTTC.

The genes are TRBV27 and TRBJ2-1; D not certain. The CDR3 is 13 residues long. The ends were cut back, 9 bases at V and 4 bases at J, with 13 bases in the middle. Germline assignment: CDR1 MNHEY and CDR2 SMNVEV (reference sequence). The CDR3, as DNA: TGTGCCAGTAACCCGGGCTCGTACAATGAGCAGTTCTTC. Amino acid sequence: CASNPGSYNEQFF.

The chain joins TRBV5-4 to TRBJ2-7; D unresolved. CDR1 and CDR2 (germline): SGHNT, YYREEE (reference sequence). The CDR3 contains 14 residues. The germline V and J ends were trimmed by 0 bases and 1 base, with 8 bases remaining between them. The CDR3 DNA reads TGTGCCAGCAGCTTGGCTGTAGGGTCCTACGAGCAGTACTTC. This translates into CASSLAVGSYEQYF.

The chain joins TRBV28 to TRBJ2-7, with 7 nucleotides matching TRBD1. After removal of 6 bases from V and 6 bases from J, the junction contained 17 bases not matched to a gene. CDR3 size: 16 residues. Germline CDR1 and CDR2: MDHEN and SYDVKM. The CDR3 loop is CASSLPPGQTSTEQYF. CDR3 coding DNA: TGTGCCAGCAGCCTCCCCCCGGGACAGACCTCGACCGAGCAGTACTTC. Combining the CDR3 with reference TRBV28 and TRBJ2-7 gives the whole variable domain DVKVTQSSRYLVKRTGEKVFLECVQDMDHENMFWYRQDPGLGLRLIYFSYDVKMKEKGDIPEGYSVSREKKERFSLILESASTNQTSMYLCASSLPPGQTSTEQYFGPGTRLTVT.